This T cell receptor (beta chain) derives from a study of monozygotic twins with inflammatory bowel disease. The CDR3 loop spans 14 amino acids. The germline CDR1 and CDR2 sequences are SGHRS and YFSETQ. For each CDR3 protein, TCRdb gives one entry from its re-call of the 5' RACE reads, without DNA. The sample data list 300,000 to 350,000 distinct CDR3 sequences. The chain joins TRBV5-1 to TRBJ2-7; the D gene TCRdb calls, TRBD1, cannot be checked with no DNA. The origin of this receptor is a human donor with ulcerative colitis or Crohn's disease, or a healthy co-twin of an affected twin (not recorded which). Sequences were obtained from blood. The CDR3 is CASSLLTGSYEQYF.